Listed below are T cell receptor beta chains from one sample, sequenced in a study of blood T cell repertoires in COVID-19. The table came from immunoSEQ multiplex PCR; TCRdb's copy has only in-frame clones and leaves some out. The sample lists 300,000 to 450,000 clones; about nine tenths were seen once. The specimen was PBMCs or T cells enriched from blood (not recorded which). These receptor sequences come from a woman aged 25 to 39 who had been exposed to COVID-19. The CDR3 runs from the conserved cysteine through the conserved F or W. The order of the fields is J gene, D gene, V gene, clone size, CDR3 DNA, CDR3 protein. A D gene is named only where the DNA matches it firmly. Only some rows state a clone size, as once, few, many or a class for expanded clones.

>TRBJ2-3|TRBD2|TRBV19|-
TGTGCCAGTAGTCCAACTAGCGGGAGCGGGGCAGATACGCAGTATTTT
CASSPTSGSGADTQYF
>TRBJ2-7|TRBD2|TRBV27|once
TGTGCCAGCCAGACCGGGGGGGGCTTGACCTACGAGCAGTACTTC
CASQTGGGLTYEQYF
>TRBJ1-4|-|TRBV10-1|-
TGCGCCAGCAGCCCCGGAGAGGGAGGGTATGAAAAACTGTTTTTT
CASSPGEGGYEKLFF
>TRBJ1-3|TRBD1|TRBV7-8|-
TGTGCCAGCAGCTCTGGACAGGGAAGTGGAAACACCATATATTTT
CASSSGQGSGNTIYF
>TRBJ1-2|-|TRBV29-1|once
TGCAGCGTTGAAAGTAGGGGAGGGGAGGCTGGCTACACCTTC
CSVESRGGEAGYTF
>TRBJ2-7|TRBD1|TRBV7-6|-
TGTGCCAGCAGCCGACGGACAGGTGAAACCTACGAGCAGTACTTC
CASSRRTGETYEQYF
>TRBJ2-3|-|TRBV5-4|-
TGTGCCAGCAGCCGCCCGGCCCAGGGAATCATGGATACGCAGTATTTT
CASSRPAQGIMDTQYF
>TRBJ1-2|TRBD1|TRBV9|-
TGTGCCAGCAGCGAGGGGCAGGAGGGGGCCTATGGCTACACCTTC
CASSEGQEGAYGYTF
>TRBJ2-3|TRBD1|TRBV18|-
TGTGCCAGCTCACCAGGGACAGGAGGCACAGATACGCAGTATTTT
CASSPGTGGTDTQYF
>TRBJ2-3|TRBD1|TRBV29-1|many
TGCAGCGTTGAAGATTGGGGGGACAGGGCCACAGATACGCAGTATTTT
CSVEDWGDRATDTQYF
>TRBJ2-2|TRBD2|TRBV19|-
TGTGCCAGTAGTTCGGTCACCGGGACTAGCGGGAGGGGTTCCGGGGAGCTGTTTTTT
CASSSVTGTSGRGSGELFF
>TRBJ2-7|TRBD1|TRBV6-5|-
TGTGCCAGCAGTTACGTCCCGGGACAGGGTGATTACGAGCAGTACTTC
CASSYVPGQGDYEQYF
>TRBJ2-2|-|TRBV10-2|-
TGCGCCACAAGCCGGGTCGGGAGCGGAAACACCGGGGAGCTGTTTTTT
CATSRVGSGNTGELFF
>TRBJ2-7|TRBD2|TRBV3-1/TRBV3-2|once
TGTGCCAGCAGCCCTAGCGGGCCGTCCTACGAGCAGTACTTC
CASSPSGPSYEQYF
>TRBJ1-1|-|TRBV2|-
TGTGCCAGTTCGCGGGACACTGAAGCTTTCTTT
CASSRDTEAFF
>TRBJ2-1|-|TRBV9|once
TGTGCCAGCAGCCCGGGACTCCCTAAAGGGCAGTTCTTC
CASSPGLPKGQFF
>TRBJ2-1|-|TRBV5-1|-
TGCGCCAGCAGCCGGGGGGCAAAACCACGACAATCGGGCAATGAGCAGTTCTTC
CASSRGAKPRQSGNEQFF
>TRBJ2-3|TRBD2|TRBV11-2|-
TGTGCCAGCAGCTTAGAGGCTAGCGGGAGCCATCGGACAGATACGCAGTATTTT
CASSLEASGSHRTDTQYF
>TRBJ1-5|TRBD1|TRBV2|-
TGTGCCAGCAGGCTACTTAGCGGGACAGCAAATCAGCCCCAGCATTTT
CASRLLSGTANQPQHF
>TRBJ2-1|-|TRBV30|-
TGTGCCTGGAGTGTGAGACAGAGCAATGAGCAGTTCTTC
CAWSVRQSNEQFF
>TRBJ2-1|TRBD2|TRBV24-1|-
TGTGCCACCAGTAGAAGCGGGAGTGTCAATGAGCAGTTCTTC
CATSRSGSVNEQFF
>TRBJ1-3|-|TRBV15|-
TGTGCCACCAGCAGAGATCTGGCAGGGGCGTTCGGAAACACCATATATTTT
CATSRDLAGAFGNTIYF
>TRBJ2-5|-|TRBV9|-
TGTGCCAGCAGCGTAGGTAACGATCAATTCGGGACCCAGTACTTC
CASSVGNDQFGTQYF
>TRBJ1-1|-|TRBV15|-
TGTGCCACCAGCCCATGGAGGGGTAACACTGAAGCTTTCTTT
CATSPWRGNTEAFF
>TRBJ2-3|TRBD2|TRBV10-3|few
TGTGCCATCAGTGACCCGACTAGCGGGAGGGATGTAGATACGCAGTATTTT
CAISDPTSGRDVDTQYF
>TRBJ2-1|-|TRBV6-5|-
TGTGCCAGCAGTCCTAGGAGGTCGAGGAACAATGAGCAGTTCTTC
CASSPRRSRNNEQFF
>TRBJ2-3|TRBD2|TRBV28|-
TGTGCCAGCAGTTTTATGGCTAGCGGGAGGGCCCTGAACACGGGCGCAGATACGCAGTATTTT
CASSFMASGRALNTGADTQYF
>TRBJ1-6|-|TRBV12-3/TRBV12-4|-
TGTGCCAGCAGTGGGGGGGAGGTGGCCCTCCACTTT
CASSGGEVALHF
>TRBJ1-5|TRBD1|TRBV28|-
TGTGCCAGCAGTTTCAGGACAGGGGGCTGGTTTCAGCCCCAGCATTTT
CASSFRTGGWFQPQHF